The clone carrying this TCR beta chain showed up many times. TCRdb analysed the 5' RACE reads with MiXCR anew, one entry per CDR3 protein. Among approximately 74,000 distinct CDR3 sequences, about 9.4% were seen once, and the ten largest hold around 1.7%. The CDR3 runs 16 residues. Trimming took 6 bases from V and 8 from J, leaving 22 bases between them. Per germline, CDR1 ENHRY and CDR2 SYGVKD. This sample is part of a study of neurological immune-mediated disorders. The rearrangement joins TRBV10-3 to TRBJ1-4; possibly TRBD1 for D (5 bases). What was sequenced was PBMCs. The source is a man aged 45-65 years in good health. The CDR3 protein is CAISLGDGRESEKLFF. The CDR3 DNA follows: TGTGCCATCAGCCTAGGGGACGGCCGGGAGAGCGAAAAACTGTTTTTT.